Shown below are 8 T cell receptor beta chains from a single sample sequenced in a study of blood T cell repertoires in COVID-19. The table came from immunoSEQ multiplex PCR; TCRdb's copy has only in-frame clones and leaves some out. The sample yields 100,000 to 150,000 clones, over 70% seen once. The sample was peripheral blood. These receptors were collected from a woman aged 50 to 60 with acute or convalescent COVID-19.

V is TRBV6-2 or TRBV6-3 and J is TRBJ2-5; D is perhaps TRBD2 (5 bases). Trimming removed 2 bases at V and 4 bases at J, with 11 bases between. CDR1 and CDR2 (germline): MNHEY, SVGEGT. This CDR3 contains 14 residues. The DNA for the CDR3 is TGTGCCAGCAGTTACGGAGGAAGAAGAGAGACCCAGTACTTC. Amino acid sequence: CASSYGGRRETQYF.

This chain uses TRBV5-1 with TRBJ2-2; 8 nucleotides align to TRBD1. J was trimmed by 4 bases and V by 3 bases; bases with no gene match: 8. This CDR3 comprises 16 residues. Per germline, CDR1 SGHRS and CDR2 YFSETQ. The CDR3 reads CASSSMTGVGTGELFF. The CDR3 nucleotides are TGCGCCAGCAGCTCTATGACAGGGGTGGGCACCGGGGAGCTGTTTTTT.

V and J are TRBV7-2 and TRBJ2-1; D gene uncertain. The CDR3 has 13 amino acids. Germline V gene lookup returns CDR1 SGHTA and CDR2 FQGNSA. Trimming pared 3 bases from V and 10 bases from J, leaving 13 bases between. CDR3 nucleotides: TGTGCCAGCAGCTTGAACCTGGCAACCGAGCAGTTCTTC. As protein: CASSLNLATEQFF.

The chain carries TRBV4-1 and TRBJ2-2; D perhaps matches TRBD1 (5 bases). The CDR3 loop spans 15 amino acids. Per germline, CDR1 MGHRA and CDR2 YSYEKL. Trimming left V 3 bases short and J 3 bases short, with 11 bases between. In DNA, the CDR3 is TGCGCCAGCAGCCACAGGGATTTGTACACCGGGGAGCTGTTTTTT. Amino acid sequence: CASSHRDLYTGELFF.

V gene TRBV7-8 combines with J gene TRBJ1-6; tentatively, D is TRBD1 (5 bases). CDR3 length: 18 amino acids. Germline loops: CDR1 SGHVS, CDR2 FQNEAQ. The V gene lost 2 bases and the J gene lost 0 bases, with 14 bases spanning the gap. The CDR3 DNA reads TGTGCCAGCAGCTTAACGGGGGAATCGAGCTCCTATAATTCACCCCTCCACTTT. Amino acid sequence: CASSLTGESSSYNSPLHF. Using reference TRBV7-8 and TRBJ1-6 for the parts outside the CDR3, the full variable domain is GAGVSQSPRYKVAKRGQDVALRCDPISGHVSLFWYQQALGQGPEFLTYFQNEAQLDKSGLPSDRFFAERPEGSVSTLKIQRTQQEDSAVYLCASSLTGESSSYNSPLHFGNGTRLTVT.

The chain uses TRBV18 and TRBJ2-2; TRBD1 matches at 7 bases. Germline-derived CDR1 and CDR2 are KGHSH and LQKENI. This CDR3 is built from 15 residues. The junction had 3 bases not matched to a gene; V was cut back by 4 bases and J by 1 base. The CDR3 reads CASSLRQGNTGELFF. The CDR3 region has the DNA TGTGCCAGCTCACTTAGACAGGGGAACACCGGGGAGCTGTTTTTT.

This chain joins TRBV5-1 and TRBJ1-6, with D unclear. The CDR3 is made up of 14 amino acids. The germline V gene has CDR1 SGHRS and CDR2 YFSETQ. V lost 4 bases and J lost 6, with 11 bases in between. The CDR3 nucleotides are TGCGCCAGCAGCCCGGTCGCGGGTAATTCACCCCTCCACTTT. Translation: CASSPVAGNSPLHF.

The chain has TRBV19 and TRBJ1-5; D uncertain. This CDR3 contains 14 residues. The V end was cut by 3 bases, the J end by 0 bases, with 6 bases between. CDR1 is LNHDA and CDR2 is SQIVND in the germline V gene (reference sequence). Written as DNA, the CDR3 is TGTGCCAGTAGTATCCTCTATAGCAATCAGCCCCAGCATTTT. Amino acids: CASSILYSNQPQHF.